Shown below are 6 T cell receptor beta chains from a single sample sequenced in a study of blood T cell repertoires in COVID-19. The table came from immunoSEQ multiplex PCR; TCRdb's copy has only in-frame clones and leaves some out. This sample has about 250,000 clones, with about 86% found just once. Material for sequencing was peripheral blood. Receptors were obtained from a middle-aged man with active or convalescent COVID-19.

This clone appeared a single time. The V gene is TRBV5-5, the J gene TRBJ1-6; D is ambiguous. Germline V gene data show CDR1 as SGHKS and CDR2 as YYEKEE (reference sequence). The CDR3 has 14 residues. Trimming removed 5 bases at V and 2 bases at J, with 8 bases between. In DNA form, the CDR3 reads TGTGCCAGCAGGGGCGACCCCTATAATTCACCCCTCCACTTT. It translates to CASRGDPYNSPLHF.

The chain couples TRBV7-8 to TRBJ2-3; TRBD1 is a possible D gene (5 bases). Germline CDR1 is SGHVS and CDR2 is FQNEAQ. The CDR3 sequence is 16 residues long. V dropped 5 bases and J dropped 2 bases, with 17 bases sitting between them. CDR3 in amino acids: CASSPPTDSSTDTQYF. In nucleotides, the CDR3 is TGTGCCAGCAGCCCACCGACAGATAGCTCCACAGATACGCAGTATTTT.

The chain links TRBV5-1 to TRBJ2-3; TRBD2 is a possible D gene (6 bases). The V gene lost 4 bases and the J gene lost 1 base, with 19 bases spanning the gap. CDR1 SGHRS and CDR2 YFSETQ come from the germline V gene. The length of the CDR3 is 17 residues. The CDR3 coding sequence is TGCGCCAGCAGCGGCCAAAGACGGCGGGGCGGCACAGATACGCAGTATTTT. It is translated as CASSGQRRRGGTDTQYF.

The rearrangement links TRBV28 to TRBJ2-3; the D gene is possibly TRBD1 (5 bases). CDR1 and CDR2 (germline): MDHEN, SYDVKM. V lost 5 bases to trimming and J lost 7 bases, with 10 bases between them. The CDR3 spans 12 residues. The CDR3 nucleotides are TGTGCCAGCAGTCTAAGACAGAATACGCAGTATTTT. This gives the protein CASSLRQNTQYF.

The chain carries TRBV25-1 and TRBJ1-4; 10 nucleotides agree with TRBD1. The V gene's germline CDR1 is MGHDK and CDR2 SYGVNS. This CDR3 spans 15 amino acids. V lost 2 bases and J lost 7; bases outside the gene matches: 4. The CDR3 reads CASSEPGQGGEKLFF. The DNA of the CDR3 is TGTGCCAGCAGTGAACCTGGACAGGGGGGTGAAAAACTGTTTTTT.

The chain recombines TRBV2 with TRBJ1-5, with D unclear. There are 11 residues in the CDR3. In germline, CDR1 is SNHLY, CDR2 FYNNEI. In DNA form, the CDR3 reads TGTGGACTGAATAGCAATCAGCCCCAGCATTTT. It yields the protein CGLNSNQPQHF.